This entry features one T cell receptor (beta chain) sequence. This entry is derived from a study of blood T cell repertoires in COVID-19. Study background: COVID-19 samples, acute and convalescent, were from the United States, Italy and Spain.

Under the authors' procedure: Amplification of reference gene primers was used by the study to estimate nucleated cell counts. The table came from immunoSEQ multiplex PCR; TCRdb's copy has only in-frame clones and leaves some out. The V and J calls and clone size come from that table; D and trimming were worked out from the DNA. The data contain 96,000 or so clones, about 88% of them singletons. The CDR3 has 13 amino acids. CDR1 is LNHNV and CDR2 is YYDKDF in the germline V gene (reference sequence). With 3 bases clipped from V and 9 bases from J, the junction kept 4 bases outside the gene matches. The chain employs TRBV15 and TRBJ2-1, with TRBD1 identical over 8 bases. The sequence was collected from a woman older than 75 with acute or convalescent COVID-19. The sample taken for sequencing was peripheral blood. The DNA of the CDR3 is TGTGCCACCAGCAGGACAGGGGTGAGTGAGCAGTTCTTC. As protein: CATSRTGVSEQFF.